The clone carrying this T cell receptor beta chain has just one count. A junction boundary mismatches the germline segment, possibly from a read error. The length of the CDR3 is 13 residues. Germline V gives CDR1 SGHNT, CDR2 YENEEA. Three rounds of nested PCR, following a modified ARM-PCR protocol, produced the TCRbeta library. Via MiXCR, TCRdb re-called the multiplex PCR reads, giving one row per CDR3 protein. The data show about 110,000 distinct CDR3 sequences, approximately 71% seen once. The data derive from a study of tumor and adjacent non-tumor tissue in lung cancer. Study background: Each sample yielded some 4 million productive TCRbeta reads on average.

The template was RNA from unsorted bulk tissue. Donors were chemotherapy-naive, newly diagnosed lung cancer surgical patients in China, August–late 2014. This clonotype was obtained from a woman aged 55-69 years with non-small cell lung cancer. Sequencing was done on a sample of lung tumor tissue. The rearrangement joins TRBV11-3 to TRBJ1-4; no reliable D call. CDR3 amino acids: CASSVHLGEILFF. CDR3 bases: TGTGCCAGCAGCGTACACTTAGGTGAAATACTGTTTTTT.